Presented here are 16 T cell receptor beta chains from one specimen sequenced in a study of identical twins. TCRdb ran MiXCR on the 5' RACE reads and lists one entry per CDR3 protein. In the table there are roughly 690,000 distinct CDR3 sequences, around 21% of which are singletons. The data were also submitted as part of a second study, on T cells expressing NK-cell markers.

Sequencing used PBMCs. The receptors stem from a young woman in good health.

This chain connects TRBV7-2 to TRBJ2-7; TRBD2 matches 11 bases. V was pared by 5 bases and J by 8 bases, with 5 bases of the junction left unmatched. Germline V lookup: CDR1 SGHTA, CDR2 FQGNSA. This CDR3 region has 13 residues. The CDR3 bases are TGTGCCAGCAGCGTATTAGCGGGAGGGAAGCAGTACTTC. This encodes CASSVLAGGKQYF.

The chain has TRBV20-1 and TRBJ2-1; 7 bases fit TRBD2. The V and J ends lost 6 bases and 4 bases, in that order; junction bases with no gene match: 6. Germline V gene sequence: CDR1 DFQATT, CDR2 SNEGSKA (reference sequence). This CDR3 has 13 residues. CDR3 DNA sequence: TGCAGTGCGGGCGGGGGAAATTACAATGAGCAGTTCTTC. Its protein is CSAGGGNYNEQFF.

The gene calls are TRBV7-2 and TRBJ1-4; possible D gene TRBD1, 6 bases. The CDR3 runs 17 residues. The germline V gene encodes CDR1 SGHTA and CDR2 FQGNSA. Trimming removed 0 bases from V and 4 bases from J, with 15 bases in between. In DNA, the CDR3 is TGTGCCAGCAGCTTAGCCCCGACGGGACACGGTAATGAAAAACTGTTTTTT. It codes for CASSLAPTGHGNEKLFF.

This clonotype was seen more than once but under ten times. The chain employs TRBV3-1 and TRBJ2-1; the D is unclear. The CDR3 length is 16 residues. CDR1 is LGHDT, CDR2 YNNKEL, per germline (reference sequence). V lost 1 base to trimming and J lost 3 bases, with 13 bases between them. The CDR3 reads CASSQARRWGYNEQFF. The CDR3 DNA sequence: TGTGCCAGCAGCCAAGCCCGACGGTGGGGCTACAATGAGCAGTTCTTC.

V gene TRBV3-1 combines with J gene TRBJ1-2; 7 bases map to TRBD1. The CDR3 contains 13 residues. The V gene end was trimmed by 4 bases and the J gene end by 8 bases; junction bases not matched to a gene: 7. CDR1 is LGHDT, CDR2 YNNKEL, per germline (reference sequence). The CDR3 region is CASSPRQGDGYTF. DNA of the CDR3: TGTGCCAGCAGCCCGCGACAGGGCGACGGCTACACCTTC.

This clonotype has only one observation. CDR3 region: CASSSAGSGFFNYGYTF. Here the CDR3 DNA reads TGTGCCAGCAGTTCCGCGGGATCGGGGTTTTTCAACTATGGCTACACCTTC. V and J are TRBV6-5 and TRBJ1-2, with unresolved D. Germline lookup yields CDR1 MNHEY and CDR2 SVGAGI. The CDR3 is made up of 17 amino acids. The V and J ends lost 4 bases and 2 bases respectively, with 20 bases between them.

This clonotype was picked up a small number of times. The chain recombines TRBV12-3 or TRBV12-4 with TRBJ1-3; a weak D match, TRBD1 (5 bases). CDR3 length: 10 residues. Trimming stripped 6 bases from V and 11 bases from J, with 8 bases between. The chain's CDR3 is CASSPRAIYF. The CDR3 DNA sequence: TGTGCCAGCAGCCCCAGGGCCATATATTTT.

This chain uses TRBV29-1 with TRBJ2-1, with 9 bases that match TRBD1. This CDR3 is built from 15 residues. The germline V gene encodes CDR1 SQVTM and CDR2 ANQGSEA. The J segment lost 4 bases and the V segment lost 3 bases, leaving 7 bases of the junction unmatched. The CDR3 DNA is TGCAGCGTTGAGGGGGGGACAGGGAAATACAATGAGCAGTTCTTC. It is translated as CSVEGGTGKYNEQFF.

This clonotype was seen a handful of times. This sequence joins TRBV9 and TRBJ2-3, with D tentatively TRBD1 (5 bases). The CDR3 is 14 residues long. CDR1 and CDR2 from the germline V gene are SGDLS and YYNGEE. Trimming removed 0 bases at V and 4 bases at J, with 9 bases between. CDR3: CASSVEGWADTQYF. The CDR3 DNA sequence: TGTGCCAGCAGCGTAGAGGGGTGGGCAGATACGCAGTATTTT. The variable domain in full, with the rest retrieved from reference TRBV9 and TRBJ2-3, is DSGVTQTPKHLITATGQRVTLRCSPRSGDLSVYWYQQSLDQGLQFLIQYYNGEERAKGNILERFSAQQFPDLHSELNLSSLELGDSALYFCASSVEGWADTQYFGPGTRLTVL.

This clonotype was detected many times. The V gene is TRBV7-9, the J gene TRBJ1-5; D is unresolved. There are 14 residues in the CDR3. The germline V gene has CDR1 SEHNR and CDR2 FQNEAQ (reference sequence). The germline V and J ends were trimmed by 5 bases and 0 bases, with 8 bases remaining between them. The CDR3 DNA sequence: TGTGCCAGCAGCGGACTCTATAGCAATCAGCCCCAGCATTTT. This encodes CASSGLYSNQPQHF.

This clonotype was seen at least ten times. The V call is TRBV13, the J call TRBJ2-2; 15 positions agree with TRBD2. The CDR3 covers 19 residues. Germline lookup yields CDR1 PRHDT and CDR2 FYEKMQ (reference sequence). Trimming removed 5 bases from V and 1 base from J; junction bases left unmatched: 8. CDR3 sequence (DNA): TGTGCCAGCAGCCCCGGACTAGCGGGGGGGCGCAGGAACACCGGGGAGCTGTTTTTT. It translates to CASSPGLAGGRRNTGELFF.

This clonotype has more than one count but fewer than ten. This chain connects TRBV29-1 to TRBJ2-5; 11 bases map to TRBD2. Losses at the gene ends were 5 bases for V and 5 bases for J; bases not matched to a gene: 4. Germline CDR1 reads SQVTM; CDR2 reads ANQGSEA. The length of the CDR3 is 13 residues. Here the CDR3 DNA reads TGCAGCGTTCCGGCTAGCGGGGGGGAGACCCAGTACTTC. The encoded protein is CSVPASGGETQYF. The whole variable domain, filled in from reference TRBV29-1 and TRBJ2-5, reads SAVISQKPSRDICQRGTSLTIQCQVDSQVTMMFWYRQQPGQSLTLIATANQGSEATYESGFVIDKFPISRPNLTFSTLTVSNMSPEDSSIYLCSVPASGGETQYFGPGTRLLVL.

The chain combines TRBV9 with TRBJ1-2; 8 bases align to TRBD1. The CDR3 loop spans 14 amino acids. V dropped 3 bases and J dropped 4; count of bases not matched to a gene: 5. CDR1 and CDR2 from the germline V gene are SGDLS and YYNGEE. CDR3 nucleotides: TGTGCCAGCAGCGAGGGGACAGGCCCCTATGGCTACACCTTC. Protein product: CASSEGTGPYGYTF.

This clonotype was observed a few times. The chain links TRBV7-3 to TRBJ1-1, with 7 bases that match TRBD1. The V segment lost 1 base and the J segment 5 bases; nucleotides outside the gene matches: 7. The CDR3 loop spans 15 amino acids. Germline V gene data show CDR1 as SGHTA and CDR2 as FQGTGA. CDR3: CASSLRGRGRTEAFF. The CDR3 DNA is TGTGCCAGCAGCTTAAGGGGTAGGGGGCGGACTGAAGCTTTCTTT.

The CDR3: CASSLAGPGEKLFF. The CDR3 DNA is TGCGCCAGCAGCTTGGCTGGGCCAGGTGAAAAACTGTTTTTT. This chain connects TRBV5-1 to TRBJ1-4; no reliable D call. Germline lookup yields CDR1 SGHRS and CDR2 YFSETQ. V lost 0 bases, J lost 7 bases, and 10 bases lay in between. This CDR3 has 14 amino acids.

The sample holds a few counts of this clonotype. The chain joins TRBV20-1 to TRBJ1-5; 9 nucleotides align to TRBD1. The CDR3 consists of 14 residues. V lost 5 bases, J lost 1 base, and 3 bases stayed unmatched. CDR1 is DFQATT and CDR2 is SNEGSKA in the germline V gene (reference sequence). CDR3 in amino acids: CSAGQGTSNQPQHF. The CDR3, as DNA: TGCAGTGCTGGACAGGGGACCAGCAATCAGCCCCAGCATTTT.